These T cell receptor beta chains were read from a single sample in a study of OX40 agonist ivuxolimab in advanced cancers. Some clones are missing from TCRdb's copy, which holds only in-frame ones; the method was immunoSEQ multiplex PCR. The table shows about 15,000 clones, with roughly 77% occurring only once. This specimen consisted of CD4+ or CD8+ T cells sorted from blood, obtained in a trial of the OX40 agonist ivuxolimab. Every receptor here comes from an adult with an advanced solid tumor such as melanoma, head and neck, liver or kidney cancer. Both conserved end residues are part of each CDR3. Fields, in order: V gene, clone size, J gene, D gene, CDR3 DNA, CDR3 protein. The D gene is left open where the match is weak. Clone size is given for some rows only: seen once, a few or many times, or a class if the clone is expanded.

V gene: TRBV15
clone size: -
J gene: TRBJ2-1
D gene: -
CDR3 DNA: TGTGCCACCAGCAGAGTGGGCGGGCGGAGCTCCTACAATGAGCAGTTCTTC
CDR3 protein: CATSRVGGRSSYNEQFF

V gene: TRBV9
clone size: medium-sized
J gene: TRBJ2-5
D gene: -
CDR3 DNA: TGTGCCAGCAGCGTAGATGTGGAGGGGCCAGGAGAGACCCAGTACTTC
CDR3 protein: CASSVDVEGPGETQYF

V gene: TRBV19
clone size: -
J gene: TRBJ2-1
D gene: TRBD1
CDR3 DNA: TGTGCCAGTAGTAGGGACAGGGGGGACAATGAGCAGTTCTTC
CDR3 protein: CASSRDRGDNEQFF

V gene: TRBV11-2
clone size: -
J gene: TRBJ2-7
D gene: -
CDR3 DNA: TGTGCCAGCAGCTTAGGGGGGATTACCTACGAGCAGTACTTC
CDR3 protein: CASSLGGITYEQYF

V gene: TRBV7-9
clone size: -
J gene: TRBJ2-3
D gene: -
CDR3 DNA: TGTGCCAGCAGCTTAGCCTCAGATACGCAGTATTTT
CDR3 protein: CASSLASDTQYF

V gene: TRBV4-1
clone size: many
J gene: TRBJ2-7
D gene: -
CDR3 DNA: TGCGCCAGCAGCCAAGCGGTATCATACGAGCAGTACTTC
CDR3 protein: CASSQAVSYEQYF

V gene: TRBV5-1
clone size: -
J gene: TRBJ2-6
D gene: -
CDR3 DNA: TGCGCCAGCAGCTTAGACGGAGCGTCTGGGGCCAACGTCCTGACTTTC
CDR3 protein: CASSLDGASGANVLTF

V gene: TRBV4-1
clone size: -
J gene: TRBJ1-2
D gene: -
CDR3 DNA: TGCGCCAGCAGCCAAGAAGGGGGGACACTTAACTATGGCTACACCTTC
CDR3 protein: CASSQEGGTLNYGYTF

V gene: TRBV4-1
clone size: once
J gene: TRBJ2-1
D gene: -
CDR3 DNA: TGCGCCAGCAGCCAGGCAACGGGCGGCTACAATGAGCAGTTCTTC
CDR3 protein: CASSQATGGYNEQFF

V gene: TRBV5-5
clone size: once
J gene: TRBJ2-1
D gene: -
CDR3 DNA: TGTGCCAGCAGCTTGGAGGGGCGAAGGAATGAGCAGTTCTTC
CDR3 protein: CASSLEGRRNEQFF

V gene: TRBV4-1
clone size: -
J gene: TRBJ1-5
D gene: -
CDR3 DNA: TGCGCCAGCAGCCAAGACGGAAGTAGCAATCAGCCCCAGCATTTT
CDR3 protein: CASSQDGSSNQPQHF

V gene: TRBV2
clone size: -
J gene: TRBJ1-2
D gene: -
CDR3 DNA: TGTGCCAGCAGTTGGGCGAACTATGGCTACACCTTC
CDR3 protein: CASSWANYGYTF

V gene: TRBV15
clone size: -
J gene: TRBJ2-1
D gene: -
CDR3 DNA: TGTGCCACCAGCAGAGATAAGGGAGCAAACTACAATGAGCAGTTCTTC
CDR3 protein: CATSRDKGANYNEQFF

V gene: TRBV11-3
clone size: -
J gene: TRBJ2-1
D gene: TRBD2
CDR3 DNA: TGTGCCAGCAGGTCGGGACTAGCGGGAGGGCCCTCTTTGGATGAGCAGTTCTTC
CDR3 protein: CASRSGLAGGPSLDEQFF

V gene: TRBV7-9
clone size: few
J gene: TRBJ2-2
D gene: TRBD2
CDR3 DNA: TGTGCCAGCAGCCCCCCACGTGGAGCGGGAGCGGAGGGCACCGGGGAGCTGTTTTTT
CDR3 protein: CASSPPRGAGAEGTGELFF

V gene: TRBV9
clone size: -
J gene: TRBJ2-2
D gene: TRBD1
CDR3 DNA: TGTGCCAGCAGCCTCGAGGGGGCGGACACCGGGGAGCTGTTTTTT
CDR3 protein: CASSLEGADTGELFF

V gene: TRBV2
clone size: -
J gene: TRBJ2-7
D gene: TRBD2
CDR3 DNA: TGTGCCAGCAATCCGGGACTAGCGGAGCTCTACGAGCAGTACTTC
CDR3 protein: CASNPGLAELYEQYF

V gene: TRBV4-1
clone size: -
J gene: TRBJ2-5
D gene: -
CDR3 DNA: TGCGCCAGCAGCCAAGAGGGCTCTACAGGAGAGACCCAGTACTTC
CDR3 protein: CASSQEGSTGETQYF

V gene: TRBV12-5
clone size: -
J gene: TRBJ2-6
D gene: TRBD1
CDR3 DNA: TGTGCTAGTGGTCCCGGGACAGGGTCTGGGGCCAACGTCCTGACTTTC
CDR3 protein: CASGPGTGSGANVLTF

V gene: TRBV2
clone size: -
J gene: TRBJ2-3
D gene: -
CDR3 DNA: TGTGCCAGCAGTGAAATTGGAGACGGTGACACAGATACGCAGTATTTT
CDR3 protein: CASSEIGDGDTDTQYF

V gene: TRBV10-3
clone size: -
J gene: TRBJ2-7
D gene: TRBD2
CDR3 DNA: TGTGCCAGCCCGGGACTATTATATGCCGAGCAGTACTTC
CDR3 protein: CASPGLLYAEQYF

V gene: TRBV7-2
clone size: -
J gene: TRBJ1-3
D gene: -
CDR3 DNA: TGTGCCAGCAGCCTGTTGGGGTTCTTTGGAAACACCATATATTTT
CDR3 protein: CASSLLGFFGNTIYF

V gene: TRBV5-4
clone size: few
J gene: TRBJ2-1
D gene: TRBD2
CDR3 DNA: TGTGCCAGCAGCTTAGCTAGCGGAACTTCAAGGTTCTTC
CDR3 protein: CASSLASGTSRFF

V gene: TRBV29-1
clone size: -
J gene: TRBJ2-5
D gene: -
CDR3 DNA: TGCAGCGTTGATTCCGGGATTGGGAGCTCGGAGACCCAGTACTTC
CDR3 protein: CSVDSGIGSSETQYF

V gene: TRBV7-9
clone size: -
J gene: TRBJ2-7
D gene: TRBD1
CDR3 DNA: TGTGCCAGCAGCTATGGACAGGGATACTACGAGCAGTACTTC
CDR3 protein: CASSYGQGYYEQYF

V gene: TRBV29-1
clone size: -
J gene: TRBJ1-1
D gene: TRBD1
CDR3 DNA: TGCAGCGTTGCTCGACAGGGTGAGGGGGGCACTGAAGCTTTCTTT
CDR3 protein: CSVARQGEGGTEAFF

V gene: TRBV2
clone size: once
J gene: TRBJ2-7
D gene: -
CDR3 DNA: TGTGCCTCCCAGGGGTCTCCAACCTACGAGCAGTACTTC
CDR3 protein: CASQGSPTYEQYF

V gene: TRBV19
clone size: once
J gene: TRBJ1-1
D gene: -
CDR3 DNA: TGTGCCAGTAGTAGGTTAGGGGGGGTTCCAGAAGCTTTCTTT
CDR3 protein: CASSRLGGVPEAFF

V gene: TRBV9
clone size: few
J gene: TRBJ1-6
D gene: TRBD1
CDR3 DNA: TGTGCCAGCAGCGTAGGGGACAGGCGGTCACCCCTCCACTTT
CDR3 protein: CASSVGDRRSPLHF

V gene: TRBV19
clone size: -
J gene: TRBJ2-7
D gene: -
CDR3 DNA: TGTGCCAGTAGTATAGCAGGGATCCACGAGCAGTACTTC
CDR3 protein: CASSIAGIHEQYF